The present T cell receptor (beta chain) was sequenced within a study of cytomegalovirus exposure and HLA in healthy donors. General observations from the study: In vitro experiments confirmed that a few CMV-associated chains were specific for CMV antigens. Association with HLA alleles at 0.05 false discovery rate was found for 16,951 TCR beta sequences in a later analysis. A cluster of highly shared sequence variants was likely a sequencing artifact.

On this clone itself: Its antigen is unknown.

PCR primers comprised 60 Vbeta and 13 Jbeta primers. Sequencing used immunoSEQ multiplex PCR; TCRdb keeps in-frame clones, though not all of them. The sample includes around 210,000 clones, more than 70% of them seen just once. Trimming cost V 0 bases and J 5 bases, with 11 bases left between them. The CDR3 sequence is 14 residues long. Germline V gene data show CDR1 as WSHSY and CDR2 as SAAADI. The TCR comes from a boy younger than 18 in good health and CMV-seronegative. Sequences were obtained from PBMCs. This rearrangement joins TRBV10-2 to TRBJ2-7, with D tentatively TRBD2 (5 bases). The CDR3, as DNA: TGCGCCAGCAGTGAGTCAGTATCCGGGGACGAGCAGTACTTC. This gives the protein CASSESVSGDEQYF.